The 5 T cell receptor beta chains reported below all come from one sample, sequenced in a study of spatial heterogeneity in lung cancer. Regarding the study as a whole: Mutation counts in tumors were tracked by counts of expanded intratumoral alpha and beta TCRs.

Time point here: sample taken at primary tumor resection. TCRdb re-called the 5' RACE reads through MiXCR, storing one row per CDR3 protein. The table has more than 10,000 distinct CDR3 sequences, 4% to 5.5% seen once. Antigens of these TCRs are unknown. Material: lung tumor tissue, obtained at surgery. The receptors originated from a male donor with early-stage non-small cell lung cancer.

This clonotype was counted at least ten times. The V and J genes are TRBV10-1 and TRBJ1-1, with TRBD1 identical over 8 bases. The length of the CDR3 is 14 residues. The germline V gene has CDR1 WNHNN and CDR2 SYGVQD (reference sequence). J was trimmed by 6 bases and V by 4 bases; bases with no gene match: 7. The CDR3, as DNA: TGCGCCAGCAGTGCACGGACAGGGAAAGCTGAAGCTTTCTTT. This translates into CASSARTGKAEAFF.

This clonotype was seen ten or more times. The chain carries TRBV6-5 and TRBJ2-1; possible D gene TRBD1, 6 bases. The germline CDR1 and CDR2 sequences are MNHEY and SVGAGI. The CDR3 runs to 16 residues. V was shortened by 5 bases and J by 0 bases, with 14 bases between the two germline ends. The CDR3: CASSHRAVSSYNEQFF. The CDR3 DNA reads TGTGCCAGCAGTCACAGGGCGGTGAGCTCCTACAATGAGCAGTTCTTC.

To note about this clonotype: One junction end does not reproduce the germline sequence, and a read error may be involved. CDR3 in amino acids: CASSLPGLSEKYF. The CDR3 DNA is TGTGCCAGCAGCCTCCCGGGACTTTCCGAGAAGTACTTC. The rearrangement uses TRBV6-5 and TRBJ2-7; tentatively, D is TRBD2 (6 bases). Germline CDR1 is MNHEY and CDR2 is SVGAGI. This CDR3 is built from 13 residues.

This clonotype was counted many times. CDR3 region: CASSSRTSVNEQFF. For the CDR3, the DNA is TGTGCCAGCAGCTCGCGGACTAGCGTGAATGAGCAGTTCTTC. This rearrangement joins TRBV7-2 to TRBJ2-1; TRBD2 matches 9 bases. The CDR3 totals 14 residues. With V trimmed by 4 bases and J by 7 bases, 5 bases remained unmatched. Germline-derived CDR1 and CDR2 are SGHTA and FQGNSA.

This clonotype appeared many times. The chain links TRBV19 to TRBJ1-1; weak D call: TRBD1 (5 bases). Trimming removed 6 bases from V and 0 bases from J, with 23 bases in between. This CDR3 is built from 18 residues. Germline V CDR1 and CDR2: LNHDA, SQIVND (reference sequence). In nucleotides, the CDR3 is TGTGCCAGTAGCCTACTATGGAGACAGATAGGGATGAACACTGAAGCTTTCTTT. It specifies CASSLLWRQIGMNTEAFF.